This T cell receptor beta chain stems from a study of blood T cell repertoires in COVID-19. This CDR3 comprises 15 residues. The germline CDR1 and CDR2 sequences are MRHNA and SNTAGT. J lost 6 bases, V lost 0 bases, and 4 bases had no gene match. Generated by immunoSEQ multiplex PCR, the TCRdb table keeps only in-frame clones and is missing some. The table records 88,000 or so clones, roughly 90% of them present only once. In this sample, this clone turned up once. This chain joins TRBV6-4 and TRBJ2-1; 8 bases line up with TRBD2. Sequencing input: peripheral blood. The TCR comes from a man aged 60-69 years with acute or convalescent COVID-19. DNA for the CDR3: TGTGCCAGCAGTGACTCTAGCGGGGCCCTCAATGAGCAGTTCTTC. It codes for CASSDSSGALNEQFF.